Presented here are 32 T cell receptor beta chains from one specimen sequenced in a study of blood T cell repertoires in COVID-19. Clones were sequenced by immunoSEQ multiplex PCR, and TCRdb holds only the in-frame ones, with some missing. The data show over 150,000 clones, less than 95% seen once. Material for sequencing was peripheral blood. The receptor source for this set is a man in his fifties or sixties with acute or convalescent COVID-19.

The rearrangement uses TRBV9 and TRBJ2-3, with TRBD2 identical over 14 bases. CDR3 length equals 17 residues. V lost 3 bases and J lost 6; bases outside the gene matches: 9. CDR1 is SGDLS, CDR2 YYNGEE, per germline. The CDR3 region is CASSASGTSGGADTQYF. CDR3 sequence (DNA): TGTGCCAGCAGCGCTTCCGGGACTAGCGGGGGAGCGGATACGCAGTATTTT.

The CDR3 here is CATGSVAVDEQFF. The CDR3 DNA is TGTGCCACCGGGAGTGTCGCAGTCGATGAGCAGTTCTTC. This chain connects TRBV12-3 or TRBV12-4 to TRBJ2-1; the D gene is possibly TRBD2 (6 bases). The CDR3 contains 13 residues. The V end lost 10 bases, the J end lost 8 bases, and 18 bases lay between the germline ends.

The V gene is TRBV6-2 or TRBV6-3, the J gene TRBJ2-5, with 9 nucleotides matching TRBD1. Germline V lookup: CDR1 MNHEY, CDR2 SVGEGT. CDR3 length equals 15 residues. J gave up 4 bases and V 4 bases, and 7 bases lay outside the gene matches. In DNA, the CDR3 is TGTGCCAGCAGTTCGGACAGGGGAGCGGGAGAGACCCAGTACTTC. Translation gives CASSSDRGAGETQYF.

The chain recombines TRBV6-5 with TRBJ1-5, with 7 bases matching TRBD1. This CDR3 comprises 15 residues. With V trimmed by 6 bases and J by 0 bases, 5 bases remained unmatched. Germline V CDR1 and CDR2: MNHEY, SVGAGI. The CDR3 DNA is TGTGCCAGCAGAAGGGGACAGACTAGCAATCAGCCCCAGCATTTT. It yields the protein CASRRGQTSNQPQHF.

The CDR3 DNA reads as TGTGCCAGCAGCTTAACGGCTAGCGGGAGAGGTGAGCAGTACTTC. Encoded protein: CASSLTASGRGEQYF. This chain uses TRBV7-2 with TRBJ2-7; 10 bases line up with TRBD2. Germline lookup yields CDR1 SGHTA and CDR2 FQGNSA. CDR3 length: 15 residues. J was trimmed by 7 bases and V by 2 bases; bases with no gene match: 8.

This chain links TRBV11-2 with TRBJ2-3; 11 nucleotides match TRBD2. Germline CDR1 and CDR2: SGHAT and FQNNGV. J gave up 7 bases and V 5 bases, and 8 bases lay outside the gene matches. The length of the CDR3 is 15 residues. The CDR3 spells CASSVIAGGDYTQYF. The CDR3 nucleotides read TGTGCCAGCAGCGTAATAGCGGGAGGGGACTATACGCAGTATTTT.

This chain uses TRBV14 with TRBJ2-5; TRBD2 aligns across 7 bases. Trimming removed 2 bases from V and 4 bases from J; junction bases left unmatched: 7. The length of the CDR3 is 15 residues. The V gene's germline CDR1 is SGHDN and CDR2 FVKESK. The CDR3 nucleotides are TGTGCCAGCAGCCAAAACTGGGGGGGAACAGAGACCCAGTACTTC. It is translated as CASSQNWGGTETQYF.

The rearrangement links TRBV9 to TRBJ2-1; TRBD1 matches 9 bases. V lost 1 base and J lost 0; bases outside the gene matches: 5. The germline gives CDR1 SGDLS, CDR2 YYNGEE. CDR3 size: 17 residues. The CDR3 DNA is TGTGCCAGCAGCGTAAGGGACAGGGCTCCCTCCTACAATGAGCAGTTCTTC. This gives the protein CASSVRDRAPSYNEQFF.

This clone was recorded a few times. The V gene is TRBV4-3, the J gene TRBJ1-1, with 7 bases matching TRBD1. The CDR3 totals 15 residues. Germline V lookup: CDR1 LGHNA, CDR2 YSLEER. Germline trimming cut 3 bases from V and 5 bases from J; bases unmatched to any gene: 9. The CDR3 loop is CASSQTYSRGTEAFF. The CDR3 nucleotides are TGCGCCAGCAGCCAGACCTACTCCAGGGGGACTGAAGCTTTCTTT.

The chain is built from TRBV4-1 and TRBJ1-1; 9 positions agree with TRBD1. Trimming removed 0 bases from V and 11 bases from J; junction bases left unmatched: 10. CDR3 length: 15 residues. The germline gives CDR1 MGHRA, CDR2 YSYEKL. This CDR3 is CASSQEGQGRGRAFF. In nucleotides, the CDR3 is TGCGCCAGCAGCCAAGAGGGACAGGGAAGGGGTCGGGCTTTCTTT.

The chain couples TRBV10-3 to TRBJ2-7; weak D call: TRBD1 (5 bases). This CDR3 comprises 14 residues. Trimming took off 3 bases at V and 3 bases at J, with 12 bases between the two ends. Germline loops: CDR1 ENHRY, CDR2 SYGVKD. The CDR3 loop reads CAISDGRTFYEQYV. CDR3 sequence (DNA): TGTGCCATCAGTGACGGGCGGACATTCTACGAGCAGTACGTC.

This chain links TRBV18 with TRBJ1-1; no firm D call. The CDR3 covers 15 residues. Germline loops: CDR1 KGHSH, CDR2 LQKENI. Trimming shortened V by 5 bases and J by 1 base, and 14 bases separated the two germline ends. The CDR3 coding sequence is TGTGCCAGCTCATCGTTACAAGGAGGGAACACTGAAGCTTTCTTT. Translating gives CASSSLQGGNTEAFF. The variable domain in full, completed from reference TRBV18 and TRBJ1-1, reads NAGVMQNPRHLVRRRGQEARLRCSPMKGHSHVYWYRQLPEEGLKFMVYLQKENIIDESGMPKERFSAEFPKEGPSILRIQQVVRGDSAAYFCASSSLQGGNTEAFFGQGTRLTVV.

This clone was recorded only once. The gene calls are TRBV13 and TRBJ1-1; D not resolved. CDR1 and CDR2 from the germline V gene are PRHDT and FYEKMQ (reference sequence). V was trimmed by 1 base and J by 0 bases, leaving 12 bases between them. This CDR3 comprises 16 residues. The DNA for the CDR3 is TGTGCCAGCAGCTTAGAAAGTGGGCAGATGAACACTGAAGCTTTCTTT. Translation: CASSLESGQMNTEAFF.

This rearrangement joins TRBV28 to TRBJ1-6; no clear D gene. This CDR3 spans 12 amino acids. The germline V gene encodes CDR1 MDHEN and CDR2 SYDVKM. Trimming removed 5 bases from V and 10 bases from J, with 9 bases in between. CDR3 sequence reads: CASSSRASPLHF. The DNA of the CDR3 is TGTGCCAGCAGTAGCAGAGCGTCACCCCTCCACTTT.

The gene calls are TRBV6-6 and TRBJ2-3, with 7 positions matching TRBD1. V was pared by 6 bases and J by 0 bases, with 12 bases of the junction left unmatched. The CDR3 runs to 17 residues. Germline CDR1 is MNHNY and CDR2 is SVGAGI (reference sequence). This chain's CDR3 is CASSRSGQGQSTDTQYF. The CDR3 region has the DNA TGTGCCAGCAGCCGATCCGGGCAGGGACAGAGCACAGATACGCAGTATTTT.

The chain recombines TRBV27 with TRBJ1-1; the D is unclear. The CDR3 consists of 13 residues. Germline CDR1 is MNHEY and CDR2 is SMNVEV (reference sequence). The V end lost 6 bases, the J end lost 3 bases, and 11 bases lay between the germline ends. The CDR3 loop is CASRVSGDTEAFF. For the CDR3, the DNA is TGTGCCAGCAGAGTCAGCGGGGACACTGAAGCTTTCTTT.

This clone has just one count. V is TRBV28 and J is TRBJ1-1; 7 bases agree with TRBD1. The CDR3 has 14 residues. V was pared by 5 bases and J by 6 bases, with 9 bases of the junction left unmatched. The germline gives CDR1 MDHEN, CDR2 SYDVKM. CDR3 DNA: TGTGCCAGCAGTCCGGAACAGGGGTCCCCTGAAGCTTTCTTT. Protein sequence: CASSPEQGSPEAFF.

The chain carries TRBV11-2 and TRBJ1-6; unclear D gene. This CDR3 comprises 14 residues. Germline V gene sequence: CDR1 SGHAT, CDR2 FQNNGV. V was shortened by 5 bases and J by 4 bases, with 9 bases between the two germline ends. The CDR3 loop is CASSPGFYNSPLHF. CDR3 sequence (DNA): TGTGCCAGCAGCCCAGGATTTTATAATTCACCCCTCCACTTT. Full variable domain (outside the CDR3, taken from reference TRBV11-2 and TRBJ1-6): EAGVAQSPRYKIIEKRQSVAFWCNPISGHATLYWYQQILGQGPKLLIQFQNNGVVDDSQLPKDRFSAERLKGVDSTLKIQPAKLEDSAVYLCASSPGFYNSPLHFGNGTRLTVT.

The chain is built from TRBV5-1 and TRBJ2-5, with 7 positions matching TRBD1. V dropped 7 bases and J dropped 0; count of bases not matched to a gene: 6. Looked up from germline, CDR1 is SGHRS and CDR2 is YFSETQ. CDR3 length equals 14 residues. The CDR3 here is CASSSGGNQETQYF. The CDR3 DNA reads TGCGCCAGCTCTTCAGGGGGAAACCAAGAGACCCAGTACTTC.

The rearrangement links TRBV10-3 to TRBJ2-3; TRBD2 matches 11 bases. CDR3 length: 19 residues. After removal of 6 bases from V and 0 bases from J, the junction contained 14 bases not matched to a gene. Germline V gene sequence: CDR1 ENHRY, CDR2 SYGVKD. The CDR3 region is CAISALPSGRIASTDTQYF. The CDR3, as DNA: TGTGCCATCAGCGCCCTGCCTAGCGGGAGGATCGCTAGCACAGATACGCAGTATTTT.

This chain connects TRBV5-5 to TRBJ2-2, with a weak D call TRBD1 (6 bases). Looked up from germline, CDR1 is SGHKS and CDR2 is YYEKEE (reference sequence). The CDR3 has 14 amino acids. V lost 4 bases to trimming and J lost 7 bases, with 14 bases between them. CDR3 sequence reads: CASSTGQPYGELFF. The CDR3 DNA is TGTGCCAGCAGCACTGGACAGCCCTACGGGGAGCTGTTTTTT.

The DNA for the CDR3 is TGTGCCAGCAGCCCAGCAGCGGGGAACACCGGGGAGCTGTTTTTT. Protein: CASSPAAGNTGELFF. The chain couples TRBV7-2 to TRBJ2-2, with a tentative D call TRBD2 (6 bases). The CDR3 runs 15 residues. Germline V CDR1 and CDR2: SGHTA, FQGNSA. V lost 5 bases to trimming and J lost 1 base, with 11 bases between them.

The J gene is TRBJ2-7, the V gene TRBV15; possible D gene TRBD2, 6 bases. Germline V lookup: CDR1 LNHNV, CDR2 YYDKDF (reference sequence). This CDR3 comprises 15 residues. Trimming pared 1 base from V and 0 bases from J, leaving 10 bases between. The CDR3 sequence: CATSRGMEGSYEQYF. The CDR3 bases are TGTGCCACCAGCAGAGGGATGGAGGGCTCCTACGAGCAGTACTTC.

The CDR3 DNA is TGTGCCAGCAGCCAAGATAGGTGGGAGGTCCCTCCCCTCCAAAACATTCAGTACTTC. Amino acids: CASSQDRWEVPPLQNIQYF. V usage is TRBV3-1 (or the pseudogene TRBV3-2) and J usage is TRBJ2-4, with D possibly TRBD2 on 6 matching bases. The ends were cut back, 0 bases at V and 5 bases at J, with 23 bases in the middle. The CDR3 covers 19 residues. CDR1 LGHDT and CDR2 YNNKEL come from the germline V gene (reference sequence).

The rearrangement links TRBV7-9 to TRBJ1-2, with 11 bases identical to TRBD1. CDR1 is SEHNR and CDR2 is FQNEAQ in the germline V gene (reference sequence). CDR3 length: 16 amino acids. V was pared by 5 bases and J by 1 base, with 6 bases of the junction left unmatched. CDR3 in amino acids: CASSPDRGQSNYGYTF. DNA for the CDR3: TGTGCCAGCAGCCCGGACAGGGGGCAGAGTAACTATGGCTACACCTTC.

This chain joins TRBV10-2 and TRBJ2-2, with a possible D match to TRBD2 (6 bases). Trimming took 5 bases from V and 3 from J, leaving 13 bases between them. CDR3 length: 15 residues. The germline gives CDR1 WSHSY, CDR2 SAAADI. The CDR3 region is CASSLGSGYTGELFF. DNA of the CDR3: TGCGCCAGCAGTCTGGGTAGCGGTTACACCGGGGAGCTGTTTTTT.

This chain connects TRBV7-2 to TRBJ2-7; D is possibly TRBD2 (5 bases). The germline V and J ends were trimmed by 3 bases and 4 bases, with 19 bases remaining between them. In germline, CDR1 is SGHTA, CDR2 FQGNSA. The CDR3 extends over 16 amino acids. The CDR3 bases are TGTGCCAGCAGCTTGGTGGCTAGCCAAAGCCGGTACGAGCAGTACTTC. This gives the protein CASSLVASQSRYEQYF. The full variable domain, its missing parts supplied by reference TRBV7-2 and TRBJ2-7, is GAGVSQSPSNKVTEKGKDVELRCDPISGHTALYWYRQSLGQGLEFLIYFQGNSAPDKSGLPSDRFSAERTGGSVSTLTIQRTQQEDSAVYLCASSLVASQSRYEQYFGPGTRLTVT.

This chain links TRBV28 with TRBJ1-6; D is unresolved. The CDR3 extends over 14 amino acids. Trimming stripped 7 bases from V and 8 bases from J, with 15 bases between. The germline CDR1 and CDR2 sequences are MDHEN and SYDVKM. CDR3 residues: CASTPVDGDSPLHF. In DNA, the CDR3 is TGTGCCAGCACCCCAGTCGACGGGGATTCACCCCTCCACTTT.

The chain carries TRBV28 and TRBJ2-7; no clear D. The germline CDR1 and CDR2 sequences are MDHEN and SYDVKM. With 8 bases removed from V and 7 bases from J, the gap between germline ends came to 12 bases. The CDR3 covers 11 residues. CDR3 amino acids: CASGPPVEQYF. The CDR3 nucleotides are TGTGCCAGCGGCCCCCCTGTGGAGCAGTACTTC.

This chain uses TRBV3-1 (or the pseudogene TRBV3-2) with TRBJ2-3, with TRBD1 matching 10 bases. The CDR3 is made up of 15 amino acids. In germline, CDR1 is LGHDT, CDR2 YNNKEL (reference sequence). J gave up 0 bases and V 6 bases, and 3 bases lay outside the gene matches. The CDR3: CASRGTGVSTDTQYF. The CDR3 DNA is TGTGCCAGCAGAGGGACAGGGGTCAGCACAGATACGCAGTATTTT.

The J gene is TRBJ1-1, the V gene TRBV3-1 (or the pseudogene TRBV3-2); 11 bases fit TRBD1. The V and J ends lost 5 bases and 0 bases, in that order; junction bases with no gene match: 5. The CDR3 is made up of 16 amino acids. Germline CDR1 is LGHDT and CDR2 is YNNKEL (reference sequence). CDR3 sequence: CASSADRGRVNTEAFF. The CDR3 DNA reads as TGTGCCAGCAGCGCGGACAGGGGGCGAGTGAACACTGAAGCTTTCTTT.

This rearrangement joins TRBV5-8 to TRBJ1-1; TRBD1 agrees at 11 bases. V lost 1 base, J lost 6 bases, and 8 bases stayed unmatched. Germline V CDR1 and CDR2: SGHTS, YDEGEE. This CDR3 comprises 16 residues. This chain's CDR3 is CASSLRDRGFRAEAFF. CDR3 coding DNA: TGTGCCAGCAGCTTGCGGGACAGGGGGTTCCGGGCTGAAGCTTTCTTT. Variable domain in full (rest from reference TRBV5-8 and TRBJ1-1): EAGVTQSPTHLIKTRGQQATLRCSPISGHTSVYWYQQALGLGLQFLLWYDEGEERNRGNFPPRFSGRQFPNYSSELNVNALELEDSALYLCASSLRDRGFRAEAFFGQGTRLTVV.